This T cell receptor beta chain emerged from a study of neurological immune-mediated disorders. Overall study findings and caveats: The absence of shared CDR3 amino acid sequences among expanded clones across subjects suggests private repertoires in all groups.

By 5'RACE with 10-nucleotide random UMIs, the cDNA was made. Every sequencing run produced over 160 million TCR-beta sequences, and the sequences from any one run covered 15-18 subjects. TCRdb recomputed calls from the 5' RACE reads with MiXCR, one row per CDR3 protein. The repertoire holds tens of thousands of distinct CDR3 sequences, 17% seen once, with 15% to 19% in the top ten. The CDR3 spans 16 residues. Germline assignment: CDR1 DFQATT and CDR2 SNEGSKA (reference sequence). The V gene lost 0 bases and the J gene lost 1 base, with 13 bases spanning the gap. This clonotype came up many times. Its antigen is still unknown.

The chain combines TRBV20-1 with TRBJ1-5; D unclear. The TCR sequence derives from a woman aged 40 to 50 in good health. Sequencing was carried out using PBMCs. The CDR3 DNA is TGCAGTGCTAGAGATGGAGTACGGTCGAGCAATCAGCCCCAGCATTTT. It yields the protein CSARDGVRSSNQPQHF.